These T cell receptor beta chains were read from a single sample in a study of T cell repertoires in cytomegalovirus infection. TCRdb independently ran MiXCR on the reads; one entry per CDR3 protein. Among more than 300,000 distinct CDR3 sequences listed, 34% were seen once. What these receptors recognize is not known. This specimen was cultured PBMCs, taken from culture after CMV antigen stimulation. The receptors shown here come from a human donor in good health (CMV status not recorded). Some clones in this sample may be carry-over from other donors' samples. CDR3s include the opening cysteine and the closing phenylalanine or tryptophan. A D gene is named only where the DNA matches it firmly. Clone size is shown for a subset of rows, as once, few, many or a class of expanded clone.

d_call	clone_size	j_call	v_call	cdr3_aa	cdr3_nt
-	few	TRBJ2-5	TRBV7-8	CASNIKEGMETQYF	TGTGCCAGCAACATTAAGGAGGGTATGGAGACCCAGTACTTC
TRBD1	-	TRBJ1-4	TRBV20-1	CSVRGDRGDEKLFF	TGCAGTGTTAGAGGGGACAGGGGGGATGAAAAACTGTTTTTT
-	few	TRBJ2-1	TRBV7-9	CASSHEGPPRNEQFF	TGTGCCAGCAGCCACGAGGGGCCCCCCCGGAATGAGCAGTTCTTC
-	few	TRBJ1-3	TRBV4-1	CASSQTTVPGNTIYF	TGCGCCAGCAGCCAAACGACAGTCCCTGGAAACACCATATATTTT
TRBD1	-	TRBJ2-7	TRBV7-2	CASSTSTGSYEQYF	TGTGCCAGCAGCACGTCGACAGGGTCCTACGAGCAGTACTTC
-	few	TRBJ2-1	TRBV7-9	CASSWSGQSSYNEQFF	TGTGCCAGCAGCTGGAGCGGGCAGAGCTCCTACAATGAGCAGTTCTTC
TRBD2	few	TRBJ2-1	TRBV5-1	CATPPASGSPHEQFF	TGCGCCACCCCGCCGGCTAGCGGGAGCCCCCATGAGCAGTTCTTC
TRBD1	few	TRBJ2-7	TRBV7-2	CASSLSRQGYEQYF	TGTGCCAGCAGCTTGTCGCGACAGGGCTACGAGCAGTACTTC
TRBD1	-	TRBJ2-2	TRBV3-1	CASSRGTGANTGELFF	TGTGCCAGCAGCCGAGGGACAGGGGCCAACACCGGGGAGCTGTTTTTT
TRBD1	few	TRBJ1-5	TRBV10-3	CAINGQGRNQPQHF	TGTGCCATCAACGGACAGGGACGGAATCAGCCCCAGCATTTT
-	-	TRBJ1-1	TRBV5-4	CASSVPRGGSAEAFF	TGTGCCAGCAGCGTCCCTAGAGGGGGTTCGGCTGAAGCTTTCTTT
-	-	TRBJ2-2	TRBV28	CASSLWRLGEHPNTGELFF	TGTGCCAGCAGTCTGTGGCGGTTAGGGGAGCATCCGAACACCGGGGAGCTGTTTTTT
-	-	TRBJ2-1	TRBV7-4	CASSPTRGGTYNEQFF	TGTGCCAGCAGCCCGACGAGGGGGGGAACCTACAATGAGCAGTTCTTC
TRBD2	-	TRBJ2-5	TRBV5-1	CASSLSSSGTETQYF	TGCGCCAGCAGCTTGTCTTCTAGCGGGACGGAGACCCAGTACTTC
TRBD1	many	TRBJ2-5	TRBV6-1	CASSRTGGTETQYF	TGTGCCAGCAGTCGCACAGGGGGCACCGAGACCCAGTACTTC
TRBD1	few	TRBJ1-5	TRBV7-8	CASSWDSGEDQPQHF	TGTGCCAGCAGCTGGGACAGCGGGGAAGATCAGCCCCAGCATTTT
-	-	TRBJ1-1	TRBV4-2	CASSQAVAPWSNTEAFF	TGTGCCAGCAGCCAAGCCGTGGCACCTTGGTCTAACACTGAAGCTTTCTTT